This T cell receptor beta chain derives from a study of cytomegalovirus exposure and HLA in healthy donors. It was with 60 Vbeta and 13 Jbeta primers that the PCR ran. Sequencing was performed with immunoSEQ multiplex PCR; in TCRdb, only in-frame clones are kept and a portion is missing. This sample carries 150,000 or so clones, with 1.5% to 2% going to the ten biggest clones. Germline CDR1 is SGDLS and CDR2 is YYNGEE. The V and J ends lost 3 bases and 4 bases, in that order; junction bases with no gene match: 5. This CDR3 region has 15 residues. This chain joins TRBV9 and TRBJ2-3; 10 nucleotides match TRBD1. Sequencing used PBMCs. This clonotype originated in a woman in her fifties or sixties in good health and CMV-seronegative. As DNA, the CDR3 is TGTGCCAGCAGCGCCTGGACAGGGGGGCCAGATACGCAGTATTTT. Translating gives CASSAWTGGPDTQYF. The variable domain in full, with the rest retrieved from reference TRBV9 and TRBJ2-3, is DSGVTQTPKHLITATGQRVTLRCSPRSGDLSVYWYQQSLDQGLQFLIQYYNGEERAKGNILERFSAQQFPDLHSELNLSSLELGDSALYFCASSAWTGGPDTQYFGPGTRLTVL.